The 4 T cell receptor beta chains below all came from one sample that was sequenced in a study of blood T cell repertoires in COVID-19. Clones were sequenced by immunoSEQ multiplex PCR, and TCRdb holds only the in-frame ones, with some missing. The table has fewer than 250,000 clones, around 82% seen once; the top ten hold around 5%. Sequencing was carried out using peripheral blood. These receptors were collected from a woman in her 70s with acute or convalescent COVID-19.

J is TRBJ2-2 and V is TRBV9; D remains unclear. Germline V CDR1 and CDR2: SGDLS, YYNGEE. The V and J ends lost 4 bases and 7 bases respectively, with 11 bases between them. CDR3 length: 13 amino acids. The CDR3 nucleotides read TGTGCCAGCAGCTCTTCCCCCGTCGGGGAGCTGTTTTTT. Translated: CASSSSPVGELFF.

J is TRBJ1-6 and V is TRBV25-1, with TRBD1 identical over 10 bases. The ends lost 10 bases at V and 13 bases at J; junction bases unmatched: 13. Per the germline V gene, CDR1 is MGHDK and CDR2 is SYGVNS. The CDR3 loop spans 14 amino acids. CDR3 DNA sequence: TGTGCCACCAAACCGGACAGGGGGGGCGCGCCCCTCCACTTT. Its translation is CATKPDRGGAPLHF.

The chain employs TRBV29-1 and TRBJ2-3; the match to TRBD2 covers 12 bases. J gave up 1 base and V 3 bases, and 5 bases lay outside the gene matches. In germline, CDR1 is SQVTM, CDR2 ANQGSEA. CDR3 length equals 16 residues. Here the CDR3 reads CSVDSLAGGGTDTQYF. CDR3 DNA: TGCAGCGTTGATTCCCTAGCGGGGGGGGGCACAGATACGCAGTATTTT.

This CDR3 reads CASSFDREETQYF. CDR3 DNA sequence: TGTGCCAGCAGTTTCGACAGAGAAGAGACCCAGTACTTC. This chain links TRBV12-3 or TRBV12-4 with TRBJ2-5, with D possibly TRBD1 on 5 matching bases. The V gene lost 3 bases and the J gene lost 3 bases, with 8 bases spanning the gap. The CDR3 is 13 amino acids.